Listed here are 6 T cell receptor beta chains from one sample, sequenced in a study of cytomegalovirus exposure and HLA in healthy donors. Primers: 60 Vbeta forward and 13 Jbeta reverse. Sequenced by immunoSEQ multiplex PCR; TCRdb stores in-frame clones only, minus some. The repertoire holds 170,000 or so clones, with about 82% as singletons. Sequencing used PBMCs. The receptor source for this set is a woman aged 50 to 65 in good health and CMV-seropositive.

The sample holds one count of this clone. The V gene is TRBV5-1, the J gene TRBJ2-7; TRBD1 matches 10 bases. The CDR3 contains 14 residues. Germline V gene data show CDR1 as SGHRS and CDR2 as YFSETQ. Germline trimming cut 3 bases from V and 5 bases from J; bases unmatched to any gene: 5. The CDR3 DNA reads TGCGCCAGCAGCTCGGGACAGGGGTTCCACGAGCAGTACTTC. Amino acid sequence: CASSSGQGFHEQYF.

The chain combines TRBV29-1 with TRBJ2-3, with 8 bases fitting TRBD2. CDR3 length equals 13 residues. Trimming at V came to 4 bases and at J to 4 bases, leaving 4 bases not matched to a gene. Germline V gene data show CDR1 as SQVTM and CDR2 as ANQGSEA. Written as DNA, the CDR3 is TGCAGCGTTGGGGTGACTAGCGCAGATACGCAGTATTTT. It codes for CSVGVTSADTQYF.

This rearrangement joins TRBV5-1 to TRBJ1-1; D may be TRBD1 (6 bases). In germline, CDR1 is SGHRS, CDR2 YFSETQ. The CDR3 is 15 residues long. V was clipped by 4 bases and J by 8 bases, with 21 bases between them. The CDR3 spells CASSLDRPGLTEAFF. CDR3 bases: TGCGCCAGCAGCCTCGACAGGCCTGGACTTACAGAAGCTTTCTTT.

The CDR3 reads CASSLSGSGIYEQYF. CDR3 DNA: TGTGCCAGCAGCTTATCAGGGTCTGGAATCTACGAGCAGTACTTC. This chain joins TRBV5-8 and TRBJ2-7; TRBD1 might be the D (5 bases). The CDR3 is made up of 15 amino acids. The V and J ends lost 2 bases and 3 bases respectively, with 15 bases between them. CDR1 and CDR2 (germline): SGHTS, YDEGEE.

The V call is TRBV29-1, the J call TRBJ1-2, with D possibly being TRBD1 (6 bases). V dropped 4 bases and J dropped 9 bases, with 18 bases sitting between them. There are 13 residues in the CDR3. Looked up from germline, CDR1 is SQVTM and CDR2 is ANQGSEA. The CDR3 loop reads CSVGPDRWGSYTF. The CDR3 bases are TGCAGCGTTGGTCCCGACAGGTGGGGTAGCTACACCTTC.

The gene calls are TRBV28 and TRBJ1-5; 8 bases agree with TRBD1. The CDR3 consists of 15 residues. Looked up from germline, CDR1 is MDHEN and CDR2 is SYDVKM. The V gene end was trimmed by 6 bases and the J gene end by 3 bases; junction bases not matched to a gene: 7. The CDR3 loop is CASSQDRGNNQPQHF. Written as DNA, the CDR3 is TGTGCCAGCAGCCAAGACAGGGGAAACAATCAGCCCCAGCATTTT. Together with reference TRBV28 and TRBJ1-5, the CDR3 gives the full variable domain: DVKVTQSSRYLVKRTGEKVFLECVQDMDHENMFWYRQDPGLGLRLIYFSYDVKMKEKGDIPEGYSVSREKKERFSLILESASTNQTSMYLCASSQDRGNNQPQHFGDGTRLSIL.